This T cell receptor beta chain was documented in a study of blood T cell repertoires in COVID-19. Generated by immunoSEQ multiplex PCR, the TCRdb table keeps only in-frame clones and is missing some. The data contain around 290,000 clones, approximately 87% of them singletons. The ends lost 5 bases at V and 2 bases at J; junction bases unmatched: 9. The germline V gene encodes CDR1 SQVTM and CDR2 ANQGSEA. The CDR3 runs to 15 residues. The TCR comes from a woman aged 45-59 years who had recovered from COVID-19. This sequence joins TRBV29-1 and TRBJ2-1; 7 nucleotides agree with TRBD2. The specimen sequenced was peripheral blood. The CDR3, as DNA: TGCAGCGTTAGCCGGGACTACAGCCCCTACAATGAGCAGTTCTTC. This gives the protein CSVSRDYSPYNEQFF.